The 9 T cell receptor beta chains presented below share a single source sample, sequenced in a study of spatial heterogeneity in lung cancer. From the 5' RACE reads, TCRdb called clonotypes with MiXCR, one entry per CDR3 protein. The sample lists fewer than 9,000 distinct CDR3 sequences, around 18% occurring once. Points from the study as a whole: Expanded alpha and beta TCR counts within tumors tracked tumor mutation counts.

Time point given: sample taken at primary tumor resection. Their cognate antigens are unknown. The specimen comprised lung tumor tissue, sampled at surgery. The receptors stem from a female donor with early-stage non-small cell lung cancer.

This rearrangement joins TRBV19 to TRBJ2-1, with TRBD2 matching over 10 bases. CDR1 is LNHDA, CDR2 SQIVND, per germline (reference sequence). Trimming took 7 bases from V and 8 from J; bases not matched to a gene: 5. CDR3 size: 13 residues. The CDR3 protein is CASTLAGGHEQFF. DNA for the CDR3: TGTGCCAGTACCTTAGCGGGGGGACATGAGCAGTTCTTC.

This clonotype is medium-sized (0.01 to 0.1%). V gene TRBV12-3 or TRBV12-4 combines with J gene TRBJ2-3; D ambiguous. The CDR3 is 12 residues long. Trimming cost V 6 bases and J 5 bases, with 9 bases left between them. The CDR3 sequence: CASRSSGDTQYF. As DNA, the CDR3 is TGTGCCAGCAGATCGAGTGGAGATACGCAGTATTTT.

This chain connects TRBV7-9 to TRBJ2-1; weak D call: TRBD1 (5 bases). CDR3 length equals 17 residues. Trimming took off 4 bases at V and 9 bases at J, with 25 bases between the two ends. Germline loops: CDR1 SEHNR, CDR2 FQNEAQ (reference sequence). Here the CDR3 DNA reads TGTGCCAGCAGCTACCATCAGACAGTGTGGATCATTGGTGAGCAGTTCTTC. It encodes CASSYHQTVWIIGEQFF.

V and J are TRBV5-1 and TRBJ2-1, with 7 bases lining up with TRBD1. The germline gives CDR1 SGHRS, CDR2 YFSETQ. The CDR3 length is 15 residues. J was trimmed by 9 bases and V by 0 bases; bases with no gene match: 9. Written as DNA, the CDR3 is TGCGCCAGCAGCTTGGCCCTAAAAGGGGGCGGTGAGCAGTTCTTC. Residues: CASSLALKGGGEQFF.

The V call is TRBV5-4, the J call TRBJ2-1; D is possibly TRBD1 or TRBD2 (5 bases each). The CDR3 contains 14 residues. V was pared by 5 bases and J by 2 bases, with 11 bases between. The germline V gene encodes CDR1 SGHNT and CDR2 YYREEE (reference sequence). CDR3 in amino acids: CASRVGVPYNEQFF. Written as DNA, the CDR3 is TGTGCCAGCAGGGTGGGGGTCCCCTACAATGAGCAGTTCTTC. Combining the CDR3 with reference TRBV5-4 and TRBJ2-1 gives the whole variable domain ETGVTQSPTHLIKTRGQQVTLRCSSQSGHNTVSWYQQALGQGPQFIFQYYREEENGRGNFPPRFSGLQFPNYSSELNVNALELDDSALYLCASRVGVPYNEQFFGPGTRLTVL.

The chain joins TRBV6-6 to TRBJ2-5; no reliable D call. V lost 0 bases, J lost 2 bases, and 7 bases lay in between. This CDR3 has 14 amino acids. The germline V gene encodes CDR1 MNHNY and CDR2 SVGAGI (reference sequence). DNA of the CDR3: TGTGCCAGCAGTTACTCGAGTAGTCAAGAGACCCAGTACTTC. Translation: CASSYSSSQETQYF.

The chain joins TRBV24-1 to TRBJ2-2, with a weak D call TRBD1 (6 bases). This CDR3 contains 19 residues. Per the germline V gene, CDR1 is KGHDR and CDR2 is SFDVKD. V lost 2 bases and J lost 0, with 18 bases in between. The CDR3 coding sequence is TGTGCCACCAGTGATTCACCGGGACACCGCTCCGCGAACACCGGGGAGCTGTTTTTT. Translation gives CATSDSPGHRSANTGELFF.

The rearrangement uses TRBV20-1 and TRBJ1-5; D not resolved. The CDR3 covers 15 residues. Trimming took 0 bases from V and 3 from J, leaving 12 bases between them. CDR1 DFQATT and CDR2 SNEGSKA come from the germline V gene (reference sequence). The CDR3 DNA reads TGCAGTGCTAGAGATCGGGTGAACTACAATCAGCCCCAGCATTTT. Translation: CSARDRVNYNQPQHF.

This clonotype showed up just a few times. The gene calls are TRBV20-1 and TRBJ1-2; the D gene is possibly TRBD1 (5 bases). Trimming took off 6 bases at V and 5 bases at J, with 13 bases between the two ends. From germline, CDR1 is DFQATT and CDR2 SNEGSKA (reference sequence). The CDR3 runs 12 residues. This chain's CDR3 is CSATQGGYGYTF. The CDR3 DNA sequence: TGCAGTGCGACCCAGGGTGGGTATGGCTACACCTTC.